This TCR beta chain was identified during a study of OX40 agonist ivuxolimab in advanced cancers. Clones were sequenced by immunoSEQ multiplex PCR, and TCRdb holds only the in-frame ones, with some missing. The data show about 87,000 clones, less than 90% seen once. The CDR3 totals 16 residues. Per germline, CDR1 LNHDA and CDR2 SQIVND (reference sequence). Trimming removed 2 bases from V and 0 bases from J, with 10 bases in between. Here the sequenced sample was CD4+ or CD8+ T cells sorted from blood, taken in a trial of the OX40 agonist ivuxolimab. The rearrangement links TRBV19 to TRBJ1-4; the D gene is possibly TRBD1 (6 bases). The TCR comes from an adult with an advanced solid tumor such as melanoma, head and neck, liver or kidney cancer. This CDR3 reads CASSIKWTATNEKLFF. CDR3 DNA: TGTGCCAGTAGTATAAAATGGACAGCAACTAATGAAAAACTGTTTTTT. Combining the CDR3 with reference TRBV19 and TRBJ1-4 gives the whole variable domain DGGITQSPKYLFRKEGQNVTLSCEQNLNHDAMYWYRQDPGQGLRLIYYSQIVNDFQKGDIAEGYSVSREKKESFPLTVTSAQKNPTAFYLCASSIKWTATNEKLFFGSGTQLSVL.